This is a list of T cell receptor beta chains from one sample in a study of cytomegalovirus exposure and HLA in healthy donors. Clones were sequenced by immunoSEQ multiplex PCR, and TCRdb holds only the in-frame ones, with some missing. The sample includes 250,000 to 350,000 clones, about nine tenths of them seen just once. The sequenced material came from PBMCs. These receptors all stem from a man aged 35 to 55 in good health and CMV-seropositive. Both conserved end residues are part of each CDR3. D genes are given only for firm matches. Some rows mark clone size as missing; the rest say once, few, many or name a class of expanded clone.

abundance	d_gene	len	v_gene	j_gene	CDR3nt	CDR3aa
NA	NA	15	TRBV2	TRBJ2-1	TGTGCCAGCAGCTTAGACAGTACCACCTACAATGAGCAGTTCTTC	CASSLDSTTYNEQFF
NA	TRBD1	17	TRBV28	TRBJ2-4	TGTGCCAGCAGTCAACACATTATGACAGGGGACAAAAACATTCAGTACTTC	CASSQHIMTGDKNIQYF
few	NA	14	TRBV9	TRBJ1-1	TGTGCCAGCAGCGTAGGCGGTGAGGGCACTGAAGCTTTCTTT	CASSVGGEGTEAFF
NA	TRBD1	14	TRBV10-3	TRBJ2-7	TGTGCCATCAGTGAGGGGACAGGGTCCTACGAGCAGTACTTC	CAISEGTGSYEQYF
NA	TRBD1	14	TRBV28	TRBJ1-2	TGTGCCAGCAGCCAGATACAGGGGACCTATGGCTACACCTTC	CASSQIQGTYGYTF
NA	TRBD1	16	TRBV27	TRBJ1-2	TGTGCCAGCAGTTTATATCCGGGACAGGGGTTGGATGGCTACACCTTC	CASSLYPGQGLDGYTF
once	TRBD1	14	TRBV14	TRBJ2-7	TGTGCCAGCAGCCAAGGGACAGGACTCTACGAGCAGTACTTC	CASSQGTGLYEQYF
few	TRBD2	18	TRBV6-4	TRBJ2-1	TGTGCCAGCAGTCCTCGGGAAGGAAGCCTAGCGGGTAGCAATGAGCAGTTCTTC	CASSPREGSLAGSNEQFF
NA	NA	11	TRBV27	TRBJ2-7	TGTGCCAGCAGTCCAGACTACGAGCAGTACTTC	CASSPDYEQYF
once	NA	15	TRBV19	TRBJ2-1	TGTGCCAGTAGTATGCGGCAGGGGACGAAAAATGAGCAGTTCTTC	CASSMRQGTKNEQFF
NA	NA	15	TRBV5-5	TRBJ1-1	TGTGCCAGCAGCTTGTGGGCGAACAAGAACACTGAAGCTTTCTTT	CASSLWANKNTEAFF
NA	NA	14	TRBV27	TRBJ1-2	TGTGCCAGCAGTTTTGGCTCGGGAGGCTATGGCTACACCTTC	CASSFGSGGYGYTF
NA	NA	16	TRBV6-1	TRBJ2-7	TGTGCCAGCAGCGAACAGGGGCTAGCGGGCCGGTACGAGCAGTACTTC	CASSEQGLAGRYEQYF
NA	NA	12	TRBV6-1	TRBJ2-1	TGTGCCACCCTGAACACCTACAATGAGCAGTTCTTC	CATLNTYNEQFF
NA	TRBD1	14	TRBV28	TRBJ1-5	TGTGCCAGCACCCACGGACAGGCGGATCAGCCCCAGCATTTT	CASTHGQADQPQHF
NA	TRBD1	15	TRBV28	TRBJ1-5	TGTGCCAGCAGTTTACAGGGGACAGGGTTTCAGCCCCAGCATTTT	CASSLQGTGFQPQHF
NA	NA	15	TRBV18	TRBJ1-1	TGTGCCAGCTCACCAATTAGAGAGGGTGGGACTGAAGCTTTCTTT	CASSPIREGGTEAFF
NA	TRBD1	18	TRBV5-5	TRBJ1-5	TGTGCCAGCAGCTTGGGTCAGGGGGTAATGAGGGGCAATCAGCCCCAGCATTTT	CASSLGQGVMRGNQPQHF
NA	NA	15	TRBV9	TRBJ1-1	TGTGCCAGCAGCTACCGGGGGGCAGGGGACACTGAAGCTTTCTTT	CASSYRGAGDTEAFF
NA	NA	16	TRBV7-2	TRBJ2-7	TGTGCCAGCAGCTTATCGTTCGCGGGACCGGCTGACGAGCAGTACTTC	CASSLSFAGPADEQYF
NA	NA	13	TRBV28	TRBJ2-1	TGTGCCAGCAGTTTAGGGACTGAGAATGAGCAGTTCTTC	CASSLGTENEQFF
NA	TRBD1	16	TRBV28	TRBJ1-5	TGTGCCAGCAGTCATTTTAGGCAGGGGGCAAATCAGCCCCAGCATTTT	CASSHFRQGANQPQHF
NA	NA	18	TRBV7-9	TRBJ1-1	TGTGCCAGCAGCTATGCCCGGGTATCGCCAGGGGAGAACACTGAAGCTTTCTTT	CASSYARVSPGENTEAFF
NA	NA	13	TRBV6-1	TRBJ2-5	TGTGCCAGCAGTGAACAGGGTGGAGAGACCCAGTACTTC	CASSEQGGETQYF
NA	NA	14	TRBV27	TRBJ2-5	TGTGCCAGCAGTTTACGGGGGAAGCAAGAGACCCAGTACTTC	CASSLRGKQETQYF